This T cell receptor (beta chain) was recorded in a study of cytomegalovirus exposure and HLA in healthy donors. Study-level background: Of a few hundred genotyped donors, roughly 76% grouped in the Caucasian-associated ancestry cluster. The study, taken as a whole, reports: Sequences of the TCR beta chain were said to predict the HLA-A and HLA-B alleles of most subjects accurately.

The CDR3 contains 19 residues. Looked up from germline, CDR1 is MGHRA and CDR2 is YSYEKL. V shed 0 bases and J shed 0 bases, with 20 bases lying between them. For this clone: Its cognate antigen is unknown.

PCR involved 60 Vbeta and 13 Jbeta primers. Clones were sequenced by immunoSEQ multiplex PCR, and TCRdb holds only the in-frame ones, with some missing. The table lists about 200,000 clones, roughly 85% of them singletons. The chain has TRBV4-1 and TRBJ1-1; a possible D gene is TRBD1 (6 bases). This clonotype originated in a woman aged 50 to 60 in good health and CMV-seronegative. Material for sequencing was PBMCs. Written as DNA, the CDR3 is TGCGCCAGCAGCCAAGAGGAAGGGACATCAAGGCCCATGAACACTGAAGCTTTCTTT. Amino acids: CASSQEEGTSRPMNTEAFF.